These T cell receptor beta chains were read from a single sample in a study of post-analysis software for immune sequencing data. TCRdb ran MiXCR on the PCR reads and lists one entry per CDR3 protein. The sample carries 800,000 to 950,000 distinct CDR3 sequences, about 53% recorded once. The sequencing sample was made of blood. These receptors were taken from a girl aged 5-17 years with multiple sclerosis. CDR3s include the opening cysteine and the closing phenylalanine or tryptophan. Fields, in order: clone size, D gene, J gene, V gene, CDR3 protein, CDR3 DNA. A D gene is named only where the DNA matches it firmly. A clone size is listed for some rows: how often the clone was seen (once, few, many), or a class if it is expanded.

abundance: .
d_gene: .
j_gene: TRBJ2-7
v_gene: TRBV20-1
CDR3aa: CSAEDSSSYEQYF
CDR3nt: TGCAGTGCCGAGGACAGCTCCTCCTACGAGCAGTACTTC

abundance: .
d_gene: .
j_gene: TRBJ1-6
v_gene: TRBV7-8
CDR3aa: CASSLDAGQAASIEGLHF
CDR3nt: TGTGCCAGCAGCTTAGACGCAGGTCAGGCCGCCTCAATCGAGGGCCTCCACTTT

abundance: .
d_gene: .
j_gene: TRBJ2-2
v_gene: TRBV7-3
CDR3aa: CASSLGRENTGERFF
CDR3nt: TGTGCCAGCAGCCTTGGACGGGAGAACACCGGGGAGCGGTTTTTT

abundance: .
d_gene: .
j_gene: TRBJ2-7
v_gene: TRBV6-5
CDR3aa: CVSSYSGGSYEQYF
CDR3nt: TGTGTCAGCAGTTACTCGGGCGGCTCCTACGAGCAGTACTTC

abundance: .
d_gene: .
j_gene: TRBJ2-7
v_gene: TRBV29-1
CDR3aa: CSVSMGQLFSPRSHEQYF
CDR3nt: TGCAGCGTTAGTATGGGACAACTGTTTTCTCCCAGGTCTCACGAGCAGTACTTC

abundance: .
d_gene: .
j_gene: TRBJ2-3
v_gene: TRBV10-3
CDR3aa: CAISEQGQPSTDTQYF
CDR3nt: TGTGCCATCAGTGAGCAAGGACAGCCCAGCACAGATACGCAGTATTTT

abundance: .
d_gene: .
j_gene: TRBJ2-5
v_gene: TRBV15
CDR3aa: CATSRAQETQYF
CDR3nt: TGTGCCACCAGCAGAGCTCAAGAGACCCAGTACTTC

abundance: .
d_gene: TRBD2
j_gene: TRBJ2-7
v_gene: TRBV29-1
CDR3aa: CSAETAGGYEQYF
CDR3nt: TGCAGCGCGGAAACAGCGGGGGGGTACGAGCAGTACTTC

abundance: .
d_gene: TRBD1
j_gene: TRBJ1-2
v_gene: TRBV12-3/TRBV12-4
CDR3aa: CASSFGRGRGYTF
CDR3nt: TGTGCCAGCAGTTTCGGCAGGGGGCGAGGCTACACCTTC

abundance: few
d_gene: TRBD2
j_gene: TRBJ2-3
v_gene: TRBV12-3/TRBV12-4
CDR3aa: CASSPPGLAGTDTQYF
CDR3nt: TGTGCCAGCAGTCCTCCGGGACTAGCGGGGACAGATACGCAGTATTTT

abundance: .
d_gene: TRBD2
j_gene: TRBJ2-3
v_gene: TRBV3-1
CDR3aa: CASSLYAGTSGIDTQYF
CDR3nt: TGTGCCAGCAGCCTGTACGCCGGGACTAGCGGTATCGATACGCAGTATTTT

abundance: .
d_gene: TRBD1
j_gene: TRBJ2-7
v_gene: TRBV2
CDR3aa: CASKEQGARATYEQYF
CDR3nt: TGTGCCAGCAAAGAACAGGGGGCGCGGGCAACCTACGAGCAGTACTTC

abundance: .
d_gene: .
j_gene: TRBJ2-7
v_gene: TRBV7-9
CDR3aa: CASSLDMGGVAYEQYF
CDR3nt: TGTGCCAGCAGCTTAGATATGGGTGGTGTAGCCTACGAGCAGTACTTC

abundance: few
d_gene: TRBD1
j_gene: TRBJ2-7
v_gene: TRBV5-1
CDR3aa: CASRLGRGPYEQYF
CDR3nt: TGCGCCAGCAGGCTGGGCAGGGGGCCATACGAGCAGTACTTC

abundance: .
d_gene: TRBD1
j_gene: TRBJ1-5
v_gene: TRBV6-5
CDR3aa: CASSYPLTGGGGNQPQHF
CDR3nt: TGTGCCAGCAGTTACCCGCTAACAGGGGGCGGAGGGAATCAGCCCCAGCATTTT

abundance: .
d_gene: .
j_gene: TRBJ2-5
v_gene: TRBV7-2
CDR3aa: CASSLFDRRSRTGGETQYF
CDR3nt: TGTGCCAGCAGCCTGTTCGACAGGCGATCCCGGACTGGCGGGGAGACCCAGTACTTC

abundance: .
d_gene: .
j_gene: TRBJ1-6
v_gene: TRBV7-9
CDR3aa: CASSLGQAPNNSPLHF
CDR3nt: TGTGCCAGCAGCTTAGGGCAGGCCCCTAATAATTCACCCCTCCACTTT

abundance: few
d_gene: .
j_gene: TRBJ2-5
v_gene: TRBV20-1
CDR3aa: CSASPTVKETQYF
CDR3nt: TGCAGTGCTAGCCCGACAGTCAAAGAGACCCAGTACTTC

abundance: .
d_gene: .
j_gene: TRBJ2-3
v_gene: TRBV6-2/TRBV6-3
CDR3aa: CASRFGLSGTDTQYF
CDR3nt: TGTGCCAGCAGATTCGGGTTATCCGGTACAGATACGCAGTATTTT

abundance: .
d_gene: .
j_gene: TRBJ1-5
v_gene: TRBV6-5
CDR3aa: CASSYDPTGNQPQHF
CDR3nt: TGTGCCAGCAGTTACGACCCCACAGGCAATCAGCCCCAGCATTTT

abundance: few
d_gene: .
j_gene: TRBJ2-3
v_gene: TRBV20-1
CDR3aa: CSARDMTSSTDTQYF
CDR3nt: TGCAGTGCTAGAGATATGACTTCTAGCACAGATACGCAGTATTTT

abundance: .
d_gene: TRBD1
j_gene: TRBJ1-4
v_gene: TRBV29-1
CDR3aa: CSAKTGATNEKLFF
CDR3nt: TGCAGCGCCAAGACAGGGGCAACTAATGAAAAACTGTTTTTT

abundance: .
d_gene: .
j_gene: TRBJ2-1
v_gene: TRBV5-1
CDR3aa: CASSLVRGADLYNEQFF
CDR3nt: TGCGCCAGCAGCTTGGTCCGGGGAGCGGACCTATACAATGAGCAGTTCTTC

abundance: .
d_gene: .
j_gene: TRBJ2-2
v_gene: TRBV10-3
CDR3aa: CAISVSRNTGELFF
CDR3nt: TGTGCCATCAGTGTGTCCAGGAACACCGGGGAGCTGTTTTTT

abundance: .
d_gene: .
j_gene: TRBJ2-5
v_gene: TRBV27
CDR3aa: CASSSGTKGETQYF
CDR3nt: TGTGCCAGCAGTTCCGGGACCAAAGGGGAGACCCAGTACTTC

abundance: .
d_gene: .
j_gene: TRBJ2-4
v_gene: TRBV20-1
CDR3aa: CSAEESAKNIQYF
CDR3nt: TGCAGTGCTGAAGAGTCGGCCAAAAACATTCAGTACTTC

abundance: .
d_gene: .
j_gene: TRBJ2-3
v_gene: TRBV29-1
CDR3aa: CSVVQGTDTQYF
CDR3nt: TGCAGCGTTGTACAGGGAACAGATACGCAGTATTTT

abundance: .
d_gene: .
j_gene: TRBJ2-7
v_gene: TRBV6-1
CDR3aa: CASSRGSGVPFSYEQYF
CDR3nt: TGTGCCAGCAGTAGGGGATCGGGAGTCCCCTTTTCCTACGAGCAGTACTTC

abundance: .
d_gene: .
j_gene: TRBJ1-1
v_gene: TRBV7-2
CDR3aa: CASSGGVSNTEAFF
CDR3nt: TGTGCCAGCAGCGGAGGGGTGTCCAACACTGAAGCTTTCTTT

abundance: few
d_gene: TRBD1
j_gene: TRBJ2-7
v_gene: TRBV7-8
CDR3aa: CASRLQGASLEQYF
CDR3nt: TGTGCCAGCAGGTTACAGGGGGCGAGCCTCGAGCAGTACTTC

abundance: few
d_gene: .
j_gene: TRBJ1-1
v_gene: TRBV29-1
CDR3aa: CSVAGLAGAEAFF
CDR3nt: TGCAGCGTTGCAGGGCTCGCGGGGGCTGAAGCTTTCTTT

abundance: once
d_gene: .
j_gene: TRBJ2-4
v_gene: TRBV29-1
CDR3aa: CSVLPDTAKNIQYF
CDR3nt: TGCAGCGTTCTCCCGGACACTGCCAAAAACATTCAGTACTTC

abundance: few
d_gene: TRBD2
j_gene: TRBJ2-1
v_gene: TRBV5-1
CDR3aa: CASSLAALAGDYNEQFF
CDR3nt: TGCGCCAGCAGCCTGGCCGCACTAGCGGGGGATTACAATGAGCAGTTCTTC

abundance: .
d_gene: TRBD2
j_gene: TRBJ2-7
v_gene: TRBV7-2
CDR3aa: CASSLGPSGRANEQYF
CDR3nt: TGTGCCAGCAGCTTAGGGCCTAGCGGGAGGGCCAACGAGCAGTACTTC

abundance: .
d_gene: TRBD1
j_gene: TRBJ1-5
v_gene: TRBV20-1
CDR3aa: CSAGGTGIKPQHF
CDR3nt: TGCAGTGCTGGGGGGACAGGGATAAAGCCCCAGCATTTT

abundance: .
d_gene: .
j_gene: TRBJ2-1
v_gene: TRBV7-6
CDR3aa: CASSSQGAGGSNEQFF
CDR3nt: TGTGCCAGCAGCTCCCAGGGGGCGGGAGGTTCCAATGAGCAGTTCTTC

abundance: .
d_gene: TRBD1
j_gene: TRBJ2-7
v_gene: TRBV20-1
CDR3aa: CSTSDRGSREQYF
CDR3nt: TGCAGTACCTCTGACAGGGGGAGTCGCGAGCAGTACTTC

abundance: .
d_gene: .
j_gene: TRBJ2-2
v_gene: TRBV6-6
CDR3aa: CASSLTPNTGELFF
CDR3nt: TGTGCCAGCAGCCTCACACCGAACACCGGGGAGCTGTTTTTT

abundance: .
d_gene: TRBD1
j_gene: TRBJ2-7
v_gene: TRBV20-1
CDR3aa: CSARGRQGVRYEQYF
CDR3nt: TGCAGTGCTAGAGGCCGACAGGGGGTCCGCTACGAGCAGTACTTC

abundance: .
d_gene: TRBD1
j_gene: TRBJ1-1
v_gene: TRBV29-1
CDR3aa: CSVAQGGLNTEAFF
CDR3nt: TGCAGCGTAGCACAGGGGGGCCTTAACACTGAAGCTTTCTTT

abundance: .
d_gene: .
j_gene: TRBJ2-3
v_gene: TRBV6-2/TRBV6-3
CDR3aa: CASKGRAGSRADTQYF
CDR3nt: TGTGCCAGCAAGGGACGCGCCGGGAGTCGGGCAGATACGCAGTATTTT

abundance: .
d_gene: TRBD2
j_gene: TRBJ2-7
v_gene: TRBV20-1
CDR3aa: CSARVHSGGSYEQYF
CDR3nt: TGCAGTGCTAGAGTCCACTCGGGGGGCTCCTACGAGCAGTACTTC

abundance: .
d_gene: .
j_gene: TRBJ2-7
v_gene: TRBV21-1
CDR3aa: CASSKGDRGDKGQDHEQYF
CDR3nt: TGTGCCAGCAGCAAAGGGGACAGGGGCGACAAGGGGCAGGACCACGAGCAGTACTTC

abundance: few
d_gene: .
j_gene: TRBJ2-1
v_gene: TRBV11-1
CDR3aa: CASSIDISSYNEQFF
CDR3nt: TGTGCCAGCAGCATCGACATAAGCTCCTACAATGAGCAGTTCTTC

abundance: .
d_gene: .
j_gene: TRBJ2-1
v_gene: TRBV29-1
CDR3aa: CSVTTSDEQFF
CDR3nt: TGCAGCGTCACCACCTCGGATGAGCAGTTCTTC

abundance: many
d_gene: TRBD1
j_gene: TRBJ2-7
v_gene: TRBV20-1
CDR3aa: CSARGQLAYEQYF
CDR3nt: TGCAGTGCTAGGGGACAGTTAGCCTACGAGCAGTACTTC

abundance: .
d_gene: TRBD2
j_gene: TRBJ2-7
v_gene: TRBV3-1
CDR3aa: CASSISGINEQYF
CDR3nt: TGTGCCAGCAGTATTAGCGGGATCAACGAGCAGTACTTC

abundance: .
d_gene: TRBD2
j_gene: TRBJ2-5
v_gene: TRBV7-2
CDR3aa: CASSYTGTSGTQTQYF
CDR3nt: TGTGCCAGCAGTTATACCGGGACTAGCGGTACCCAGACCCAGTACTTC

abundance: .
d_gene: TRBD1
j_gene: TRBJ2-1
v_gene: TRBV20-1
CDR3aa: CSATDRSSYNEQFF
CDR3nt: TGCAGTGCTACGGACAGGAGCTCCTACAATGAGCAGTTCTTC

abundance: few
d_gene: .
j_gene: TRBJ2-2
v_gene: TRBV7-3
CDR3aa: CASSLQGTGELFF
CDR3nt: TGTGCCAGCAGCTTGCAGGGCACCGGGGAGCTGTTTTTT

abundance: .
d_gene: TRBD1
j_gene: TRBJ1-1
v_gene: TRBV7-9
CDR3aa: CASSLGLWGDRGMNTEAFF
CDR3nt: TGTGCCAGCAGCTTAGGATTGTGGGGGGACAGGGGCATGAACACTGAAGCTTTCTTT